This TCR beta chain emerged from a study of early T cells in non-severe SARS-CoV-2 infection. Whole-study results and caveats: In VDJdb matching, anti-spike CD8 responses were favored while private and CD4 specificities went missing.

Only a few counts were recorded for this clonotype. Its antigen is as yet unknown. TCRdb called the 5' RACE reads again in MiXCR, with one record for every CDR3 protein. The sample contains around 83,000 distinct CDR3 sequences, about 9.4% of which appear only once. After removal of 3 bases from V and 4 bases from J, the junction contained 5 bases not matched to a gene. In germline, CDR1 is SGHVS, CDR2 FQNEAQ. The CDR3 runs 14 residues. V gene TRBV7-8 combines with J gene TRBJ1-1, with 7 bases that match TRBD1. The material was whole blood, obtained at baseline. The clonotype was recovered from an adult who was a healthcare worker with PCR-confirmed SARS-CoV-2 infection or an uninfected control (not recorded which). DNA of the CDR3: TGTGCCAGCAGCTTTGAGACAGGGCCCACTGAAGCTTTCTTT. Protein sequence: CASSFETGPTEAFF.